This section outlines one T cell receptor beta chain sequence together with its context. The data originate from a study of blood T cell repertoires in COVID-19. Study in general: The samples span acute and convalescent COVID-19 from the United States, Italy and Spain. Nucleic acid was either cDNA or gDNA, and it came from T cells, B-cell-depleted T cells, or PBMCs.

Germline V gene sequence: CDR1 SGHNT, CDR2 YENEEA. V lost 3 bases and J lost 10; bases outside the gene matches: 11. The CDR3 runs to 16 residues. Authors' methods: Counts of nucleated cells, estimated from reference gene primer amplification, were obtained. This table comes from immunoSEQ multiplex PCR, and its TCRdb copy is limited to in-frame clones, with some not included. Clonal size and the V and J genes are those of that table, whereas D and trimming came from the DNA. Of roughly 84,000 clones in the sample, approximately 80% are singletons; the top ten hold about a sixth. Sample: peripheral blood. The rearrangement uses TRBV11-3 and TRBJ1-6, with 8 bases fitting TRBD1. This TCR was sampled from a woman of 80 years or more with acute or convalescent COVID-19. CDR3: CASSLRQGKSGSPLHF. For the CDR3, the DNA is TGTGCCAGCAGCTTGCGACAGGGGAAGTCGGGGTCACCCCTCCACTTT.